A selection of T cell receptor beta chains follows, all from one sample in a study of high-grade serous ovarian cancer treatment subgroups. Profiling relied on immunoSEQ multiplex PCR, and the TCRdb table lists in-frame clones only, not all of them. The sample records thousands of clones, approximately 80% being singletons. The sample taken for sequencing was tumor tissue. Receptor source: a human donor with high-grade serous ovarian cancer. CDR3s include the opening cysteine and the closing phenylalanine or tryptophan. A D gene is named only where the DNA matches it firmly. Where a row states a size, it is once, few, many or the class of an expanded clone; other rows omit it.

TRBV5-1,once,.,TRBJ2-5,TGCGCCAGCAGCTTCCTGGGGTTCCAAGAGACCCAGTACTTC,CASSFLGFQETQYF
TRBV6-5,.,TRBD1,TRBJ1-5,TGTGCCAGCAGTTCGGACAGGGTCCCCAATCAGCCCCAGCATTTT,CASSSDRVPNQPQHF
TRBV4-1,.,.,TRBJ1-3,TGCGCCAGCAGCCAAGAGCGCTCTGGAAACACCATATATTTT,CASSQERSGNTIYF
TRBV4-1,.,.,TRBJ1-1,TGCGCCAGCAGCCAAGATCCGGGTCCCCCGAACACTGAAGCTTTCTTT,CASSQDPGPPNTEAFF
TRBV4-2,.,TRBD2,TRBJ2-5,TGTGCCAGCAGCCAAGTGTTGCGGGGGATCCAAGAGACCCAGTACTTC,CASSQVLRGIQETQYF
TRBV30,few,.,TRBJ1-2,TGTGCCTGGAGTGTGAAGGGAAGCGGCTATGGCTACACCTTC,CAWSVKGSGYGYTF
TRBV5-4,.,.,TRBJ2-2,TGTGCCAGCAGCTTGGTGACATCTTCCGGGGAGCTGTTTTTT,CASSLVTSSGELFF
TRBV6-1,.,.,TRBJ1-6,TGTGCCAGCAGTAGCTCCTATAATTCACCCCTCCACTTT,CASSSSYNSPLHF
TRBV6-4,.,.,TRBJ2-3,TGTGCCAGCATCGACGGGCGGCGAGATACGCAGTATTTT,CASIDGRRDTQYF
TRBV18,large,TRBD1,TRBJ2-4,TGTGCCAGCTCACCTGGGACAGGGGGCGAAAACATTCAGTACTTC,CASSPGTGGENIQYF
TRBV4-3,.,.,TRBJ2-7,TGCGCCAGCAGCCAAGATATAGTCCGAGGAAGATACGAGCAGTACTTC,CASSQDIVRGRYEQYF
TRBV2,.,.,TRBJ2-1,TGTGCCAGCACTGGGGCAAATCTCAACAATGAGCAGTTCTTC,CASTGANLNNEQFF
TRBV27,.,.,TRBJ2-1,TGTGCCAGCAGTCCCCGGGCCTTGGGGTTCAATGAGCAGTTCTTC,CASSPRALGFNEQFF
TRBV5-8,.,.,TRBJ2-7,TGTGCCAGCAGCGCGAAAATCGAGCAGTACTTC,CASSAKIEQYF
TRBV7-2,once,.,TRBJ2-5,TGTGCCAGCAGCTTTATGTACGAGGGGGGAAAAGAGACCCAGTACTTC,CASSFMYEGGKETQYF
TRBV18,once,TRBD2,TRBJ2-3,TGTGCCAGCTCTCCCCTAGCGGGGAACACAGATACGCAGTATTTT,CASSPLAGNTDTQYF
TRBV18,.,.,TRBJ1-4,TGTGCCAGCTCACCACCGGGGCAGGATTTCGAAAAACTGTTTTTT,CASSPPGQDFEKLFF
TRBV13,.,TRBD1,TRBJ2-2,TGTGCCAGCAGCCCCGACAGGGGTCCCGGGGAGCTGTTTTTT,CASSPDRGPGELFF
TRBV2,.,.,TRBJ1-5,TGTGCCAGCAGTGGAAGGGGCAGGGCGGATCAGCCCCAGCATTTT,CASSGRGRADQPQHF
TRBV7-2,.,.,TRBJ2-6,TGTGCCAGCAGCCAGACAGTCGCGGGGGCCAACGTCCTGACTTTC,CASSQTVAGANVLTF
TRBV5-6,few,.,TRBJ1-1,TGTGCCAGCAGCACGGCGGACGGTGAAGCTTTCTTT,CASSTADGEAFF
TRBV5-1,.,TRBD1,TRBJ2-7,TGCGCCAGCAGCTCGCTACAGGGGGATTCATACGAGCAGTACTTC,CASSSLQGDSYEQYF
TRBV4-1,.,.,TRBJ2-2,TGCGCCAGCAGCCTAGCGGCCGGGGAGCTGTTTTTT,CASSLAAGELFF
TRBV2,.,TRBD1,TRBJ1-5,TGTGCCAGCAGTAGGGACAGGGGCAACAATCAGCCCCAGCATTTT,CASSRDRGNNQPQHF
TRBV5-6,.,.,TRBJ2-2,TGTGCCAGCAGCCCACGGCAGGGGGGCACCGGGGAGCTGTTTTTT,CASSPRQGGTGELFF
TRBV7-2,.,.,TRBJ2-1,TGTGCCAGCAGCTTTACTAAGTCCAATGAGCAGTTCTTC,CASSFTKSNEQFF
TRBV19,.,.,TRBJ1-2,TGTGCCAGTAGTATAGCCACGGGAAACTATGGCTACACCTTC,CASSIATGNYGYTF
TRBV6-1,.,.,TRBJ1-3,TGTGCCAGCAGTGAAGCGGGGGGGTCTGGAAACACCATATATTTT,CASSEAGGSGNTIYF
TRBV30,.,.,TRBJ1-1,TGTGCCTGGAAGAAGGGGGAGGACACTGAAGCTTTCTTT,CAWKKGEDTEAFF
TRBV28,.,.,TRBJ2-2,TGTGCCAGCAGGCAGGTGACGAACACCGGGGAGCTGTTTTTT,CASRQVTNTGELFF
TRBV18,.,.,TRBJ2-5,TGTGCCAGCTCTCGACAGGTAGGACAAGAGACCCAGTACTTC,CASSRQVGQETQYF
TRBV6-1,once,TRBD1,TRBJ1-3,TGTGCCAGCAACCCGACAGGGAACTCTGGAAACACCATATATTTT,CASNPTGNSGNTIYF
TRBV14,.,.,TRBJ2-2,TGTGCCAGCAGCCAAGATTTTTTTGGGGGGGCCTCTCGAGGGAACACCGGGGAGCTGTTTTTT,CASSQDFFGGASRGNTGELFF
TRBV27,.,TRBD1,TRBJ2-2,TGTGCCAGCAGTACCCCCCTTCGGGACAGGGCTGCACACGCCGGGGAGCTGTTTTTT,CASSTPLRDRAAHAGELFF
TRBV5-5,.,TRBD1,TRBJ2-7,TGTGCCAGCAGCCTGGAGGGACAGGCCTGGGAGCAGTACTTC,CASSLEGQAWEQYF
TRBV30,.,.,TRBJ2-3,TGTGCCTGGAGGGACCTAGCGGATACGCAGTATTTT,CAWRDLADTQYF